The 18 T cell receptor beta chains presented below share a single source sample, sequenced in a study of cytomegalovirus exposure and HLA in healthy donors. Profiling relied on immunoSEQ multiplex PCR, and the TCRdb table lists in-frame clones only, not all of them. The sample includes 170,000 or so clones, roughly four fifths of them seen just once. The specimen was PBMCs. The receptors were sampled from a woman under 30 in good health and CMV-seropositive.

The V gene is TRBV6-5, the J gene TRBJ2-5; D not resolved. Germline lookup yields CDR1 MNHEY and CDR2 SVGAGI. Trimming removed 3 bases at V and 5 bases at J, with 4 bases between. The CDR3 contains 11 residues. CDR3 in DNA: TGTGCCAGCAGTTATCTCGAGACCCAGTACTTC. It is translated as CASSYLETQYF.

This clone was detected a few times. This chain joins TRBV4-1 and TRBJ1-5; D gene uncertain. The germline V and J ends were trimmed by 0 bases and 1 base, with 13 bases remaining between them. Germline V lookup: CDR1 MGHRA, CDR2 YSYEKL. The CDR3 spans 17 residues. CDR3 residues: CASSQELAGGSNQPQHF. DNA for the CDR3: TGCGCCAGCAGCCAAGAATTAGCTGGCGGGAGCAATCAGCCCCAGCATTTT.

The chain employs TRBV29-1 and TRBJ1-6; 8 positions agree with TRBD1. This CDR3 contains 12 residues. Germline lookup yields CDR1 SQVTM and CDR2 ANQGSEA. V was clipped by 6 bases and J by 10 bases; unmatched bases: 5. CDR3 nucleotides: TGCAGCGTGGGGGACAGGTTCTCACCCCTCCACTTT. Amino acids: CSVGDRFSPLHF.

The chain couples TRBV5-4 to TRBJ2-3, with a possible D match to TRBD1 (5 bases). CDR3 length: 15 residues. V shed 3 bases and J shed 2 bases, with 13 bases lying between them. Germline assignment: CDR1 SGHNT and CDR2 YYREEE (reference sequence). The CDR3 bases are TGTGCCAGCAGCTCTGCAGGGCTCCCCACAGATACGCAGTATTTT. Translating it yields CASSSAGLPTDTQYF.

The genes are TRBV4-1 and TRBJ2-7, with 7 bases fitting TRBD1. Unmatched junction bases numbered 14, after V lost 1 base and J lost 5 bases. Germline CDR1 is MGHRA and CDR2 is YSYEKL. CDR3 length: 17 residues. This CDR3 reads CASSQAPAAGQEHEQYF. The CDR3 DNA reads as TGCGCCAGCAGCCAAGCACCCGCCGCTGGACAGGAACACGAGCAGTACTTC.

This chain connects TRBV7-9 to TRBJ1-2; 9 positions match TRBD1. The ends lost 5 bases at V and 4 bases at J; junction bases unmatched: 14. Germline V gene sequence: CDR1 SEHNR, CDR2 FQNEAQ (reference sequence). The CDR3 covers 17 residues. Written as DNA, the CDR3 is TGTGCCAGCAGCGATACAGGGGGCGCGTTTAGCCCCTATGGCTACACCTTC. Encoded protein: CASSDTGGAFSPYGYTF.

The chain has TRBV5-6 and TRBJ1-2, with D unclear. The CDR3 runs to 14 residues. Per germline, CDR1 SGHDT and CDR2 YYEEEE. V was clipped by 3 bases and J by 0 bases, with 9 bases between them. The CDR3 bases are TGTGCCAGCAGCTCCACGGGAGCTAACTATGGCTACACCTTC. Its translation: CASSSTGANYGYTF.

This chain uses TRBV25-1 with TRBJ1-1; no firm D call. This CDR3 spans 14 amino acids. The ends were cut back, 0 bases at V and 3 bases at J, with 8 bases in the middle. Germline V gene lookup returns CDR1 MGHDK and CDR2 SYGVNS. CDR3 loop: CASSEYSQYTEAFF. DNA for the CDR3: TGTGCCAGCAGTGAATACTCCCAGTACACTGAAGCTTTCTTT. Full variable domain (outside the CDR3, taken from reference TRBV25-1 and TRBJ1-1): EADIYQTPRYLVIGTGKKITLECSQTMGHDKMYWYQQDPGMELHLIHYSYGVNSTEKGDLSSESTVSRIRTEHFPLTLESARPSHTSQYLCASSEYSQYTEAFFGQGTRLTVV.

V gene TRBV5-1 combines with J gene TRBJ1-5; unclear D gene. From germline, CDR1 is SGHRS and CDR2 YFSETQ. V was pared by 0 bases and J by 1 base, with 8 bases between. The CDR3 runs 15 residues. The CDR3 bases are TGCGCCAGCAGCTTGGACAGTATAAGCAATCAGCCCCAGCATTTT. As protein: CASSLDSISNQPQHF.

The rearrangement links TRBV7-2 to TRBJ2-4, with TRBD1 identical over 7 bases. The CDR3 length is 15 residues. V was pared by 8 bases and J by 0 bases, with 7 bases of the junction left unmatched. Germline V CDR1 and CDR2: SGHTA, FQGNSA. CDR3 protein: CASGWTGVAKNIQYF. CDR3 DNA: TGTGCCAGCGGTTGGACAGGAGTAGCCAAAAACATTCAGTACTTC.

This chain connects TRBV11-2 to TRBJ2-3, with 10 bases lining up with TRBD2. The ends lost 4 bases at V and 5 bases at J; junction bases unmatched: 12. The length of the CDR3 is 17 residues. Germline V lookup: CDR1 SGHAT, CDR2 FQNNGV. The CDR3 sequence is CASSSRGTSGVLDTQYF. The DNA of the CDR3 is TGTGCCAGCAGCTCTAGAGGCACTAGCGGGGTATTAGATACGCAGTATTTT.

The J gene is TRBJ2-7, the V gene TRBV6-6; D uncertain. The V end was cut by 6 bases, the J end by 0 bases, with 12 bases between. There are 14 residues in the CDR3. CDR1 and CDR2 (germline): MNHNY, SVGAGI (reference sequence). CDR3: CASRIESLSYEQYF. CDR3 in DNA: TGTGCCAGCAGAATCGAGAGCCTCTCCTACGAGCAGTACTTC.

The rearrangement uses TRBV10-3 and TRBJ2-3, with 7 bases lining up with TRBD2. Germline trimming cut 11 bases from V and 9 bases from J; bases unmatched to any gene: 11. CDR3 length: 12 residues. Germline V gives CDR1 ENHRY, CDR2 SYGVKD. The CDR3 nucleotides are TGTGCCTCCAGACTAGCAGGCGGCACGCAGTATTTT. It is translated as CASRLAGGTQYF.

The rearrangement links TRBV9 to TRBJ2-5; 12 positions match TRBD2. Germline CDR1 reads SGDLS; CDR2 reads YYNGEE. Germline trimming cut 0 bases from V and 0 bases from J; bases unmatched to any gene: 3. CDR3 size: 17 residues. The CDR3 reads CASSVGGTSGYQETQYF. DNA of the CDR3: TGTGCCAGCAGCGTAGGCGGGACTAGCGGGTACCAAGAGACCCAGTACTTC.

The chain has TRBV4-1 and TRBJ2-7; TRBD2 agrees at 7 bases. CDR3 length: 13 amino acids. The germline V gene encodes CDR1 MGHRA and CDR2 YSYEKL. The ends lost 2 bases at V and 4 bases at J; junction bases unmatched: 2. The CDR3 DNA is TGCGCCAGCAGCCAACAGCGGGGTTACGAGCAGTACTTC. It codes for CASSQQRGYEQYF.

This clone has a handful of counts. The DNA for the CDR3 is TGCGCCAGCAGTACGACAGGGTCCTTATCCGAGCAGTACTTC. This encodes CASSTTGSLSEQYF. The gene calls are TRBV10-1 and TRBJ2-7; 7 nucleotides agree with TRBD1. The germline CDR1 and CDR2 sequences are WNHNN and SYGVQD (reference sequence). Trimming took 5 bases from V and 6 from J; bases not matched to a gene: 10. The CDR3 length is 14 residues.

The chain combines TRBV9 with TRBJ1-1; D unclear. The length of the CDR3 is 14 residues. Trimming cost V 0 bases and J 10 bases, with 16 bases left between them. Germline V lookup: CDR1 SGDLS, CDR2 YYNGEE. DNA for the CDR3: TGTGCCAGCAGCGTAGACAGTTCGGGAGAGGCAGCTTTCTTT. Translated, it gives CASSVDSSGEAAFF.

The rearrangement uses TRBV4-1 and TRBJ1-3; D may be TRBD1 (5 bases). The germline V gene encodes CDR1 MGHRA and CDR2 YSYEKL. Trimming removed 0 bases from V and 3 bases from J, with 9 bases in between. The CDR3 sequence is 15 residues long. CDR3 amino acids: CASSQDRGIGNTIYF. The CDR3 DNA reads as TGCGCCAGCAGCCAAGATCGGGGGATTGGAAACACCATATATTTT.